The 12 T cell receptor beta chains listed next were all sequenced from one sample in a study of cytomegalovirus exposure and HLA in healthy donors. The PCR contained 60 Vbeta and 13 Jbeta primers. Sequencing used immunoSEQ multiplex PCR; TCRdb keeps in-frame clones, though not all of them. Of 55,000 to 75,000 clones in the sample, about 75% are singletons; the top ten hold 7% to 9.5%. The specimen was PBMCs. These receptors were collected from a woman in her twenties or thirties in good health and CMV-seropositive.

This sequence joins TRBV7-2 and TRBJ2-3, with 7 positions matching TRBD2. The CDR3 runs to 16 residues. Per the germline V gene, CDR1 is SGHTA and CDR2 is FQGNSA. J lost 4 bases, V lost 3 bases, and 10 bases had no gene match. The CDR3 DNA sequence: TGTGCCAGCAGCTTTCCCGTGGGCGGGAGAGCAGATACGCAGTATTTT. Protein product: CASSFPVGGRADTQYF.

V is TRBV19 and J is TRBJ2-6; no clear D gene. The CDR3 is 18 amino acids. V lost 2 bases to trimming and J lost 0 bases, with 14 bases between them. Germline V gene data show CDR1 as LNHDA and CDR2 as SQIVND (reference sequence). The CDR3 loop is CASSIYHWSSSGANVLTF. The CDR3 bases are TGTGCCAGTAGTATATATCACTGGTCAAGCTCTGGGGCCAACGTCCTGACTTTC.

This clone has just one count. This chain connects TRBV10-2 to TRBJ2-7; D remains ambiguous. The CDR3 is made up of 14 amino acids. CDR1 and CDR2 (germline): WSHSY, SAAADI. The V gene lost 5 bases and the J gene lost 0 bases, with 11 bases spanning the gap. CDR3 DNA sequence: TGCGCCAGCAGTATGGGCAGTAACTCCTACGAGCAGTACTTC. Protein: CASSMGSNSYEQYF.

V usage is TRBV5-4 and J usage is TRBJ2-7; 7 bases agree with TRBD2. CDR1 and CDR2 (germline): SGHNT, YYREEE (reference sequence). Trimming at V came to 10 bases and at J to 7 bases, leaving 11 bases not matched to a gene. This CDR3 comprises 12 residues. The CDR3 DNA reads as TGTGCCCCCCCGGGGAGGGCCCCGGAGCAGTACTTC. This encodes CAPPGRAPEQYF.

This clone was seen only once. The rearrangement joins TRBV7-6 to TRBJ2-7; 7 bases agree with TRBD1. The CDR3 runs to 15 residues. The germline CDR1 and CDR2 sequences are SGHVS and FNYEAQ. J lost 1 base, V lost 1 base, and 4 bases had no gene match. The CDR3 bases are TGTGCCAGCAGCTTAGACAGGGGCCCATCCTACGAGCAGTACTTC. Its protein is CASSLDRGPSYEQYF.

The chain combines TRBV7-2 with TRBJ2-2; 8 bases map to TRBD2. With 5 bases clipped from V and 7 bases from J, the junction kept 15 bases outside the gene matches. The CDR3 sequence is 17 residues long. The germline gives CDR1 SGHTA, CDR2 FQGNSA. CDR3 sequence: CASSQSPLLAVGGELFF. CDR3 DNA sequence: TGTGCCAGCAGCCAGTCCCCACTACTAGCGGTAGGCGGGGAGCTGTTTTTT. The whole variable domain, filled in from reference TRBV7-2 and TRBJ2-2, reads GAGVSQSPSNKVTEKGKDVELRCDPISGHTALYWYRQSLGQGLEFLIYFQGNSAPDKSGLPSDRFSAERTGGSVSTLTIQRTQQEDSAVYLCASSQSPLLAVGGELFFGEGSRLTVL.

This chain connects TRBV5-1 to TRBJ2-1, with TRBD1 as a possible D gene (6 bases). The CDR3 consists of 15 residues. V lost 2 bases to trimming and J lost 6 bases, with 15 bases between them. Per the germline V gene, CDR1 is SGHRS and CDR2 is YFSETQ. The CDR3 region has the DNA TGCGCCAGCAGCTTACCGGGACATTCAATCAATGAGCAGTTCTTC. It yields the protein CASSLPGHSINEQFF.

The sample holds a few counts of this clone. The gene calls are TRBV4-3 and TRBJ2-1; the match to TRBD2 covers 10 bases. The V gene's germline CDR1 is LGHNA and CDR2 YSLEER. Trimming took 0 bases from V and 5 from J; bases not matched to a gene: 7. CDR3 size: 17 residues. The CDR3: CASSQDSPLAGHNEQFF. The CDR3 nucleotides read TGCGCCAGCAGCCAAGATAGTCCACTAGCGGGGCACAATGAGCAGTTCTTC.

This rearrangement joins TRBV4-3 to TRBJ1-4; unclear D gene. The CDR3 runs to 14 residues. The germline V and J ends were trimmed by 1 base and 7 bases, with 10 bases remaining between them. CDR1 and CDR2 from the germline V gene are LGHNA and YSLEER. CDR3: CASSQGVRGEKLFF. In nucleotides, the CDR3 is TGCGCCAGCAGCCAAGGAGTCCGGGGTGAAAAACTGTTTTTT.

This chain links TRBV2 with TRBJ1-4; possibly TRBD1 for D (6 bases). In germline, CDR1 is SNHLY, CDR2 FYNNEI. The CDR3 totals 14 residues. Trimming stripped 6 bases from V and 8 bases from J, with 16 bases between. The CDR3 coding sequence is TGTGCCAGCAGCTACGGGGGGGGCGGCGAAAAACTGTTTTTT. Its translation: CASSYGGGGEKLFF.

The rearrangement links TRBV27 to TRBJ1-2; D gene ambiguous. V shed 1 base and J shed 2 bases, with 8 bases lying between them. This CDR3 has 14 residues. CDR1 and CDR2 (germline): MNHEY, SMNVEV (reference sequence). In DNA form, the CDR3 reads TGTGCCAGCAGTTTATTTGCCCAGAACTATGGCTACACCTTC. Its translation is CASSLFAQNYGYTF.

The chain is built from TRBV7-2 and TRBJ2-1; TRBD2 might be the D (6 bases). V lost 8 bases and J 3 bases, leaving 11 bases between the germline ends. CDR1 is SGHTA and CDR2 is FQGNSA in the germline V gene. The CDR3 has 13 amino acids. The CDR3 region is CASGRRGYNEQFF. The CDR3, as DNA: TGTGCCAGCGGGAGGCGGGGCTACAATGAGCAGTTCTTC.